Many counts were recorded for the clone carrying this T cell receptor beta chain. Its antigen is not identified. The TCR beta CDR3 regions underwent amplification from RNA transcripts. The first round was an RT-PCR with HTBI primers, and the second round was a multiplex PCR. TCRdb independently ran MiXCR on the multiplex PCR reads; one entry per CDR3 protein. The sample comprises roughly 380,000 distinct CDR3 sequences, approximately 15% of which are singletons, and around 7% rests with the top ten. The data were taken from a study of Graves' ophthalmopathy and Graves' hyperthyroidism. Whole-study findings and limits: Most clonotypes expanded in thyroid above 0.001 frequency were present in blood too.

Isolation of PBMCs was performed using 9.5 to 10 ml of fresh peripheral blood. V lost 5 bases, J lost 4 bases, and 14 bases lay in between. Per the germline V gene, CDR1 is SGHTA and CDR2 is FQGNSA. The CDR3 spans 14 residues. The chain employs TRBV7-2 and TRBJ1-1; weak D call: TRBD1 (6 bases). The sample taken for sequencing was peripheral blood. The TCR sequence derives from a woman between 18 and 29 years old with stable Graves' hyperthyroidism. CDR3 in DNA: TGTGCCAGCAGCCAGCAGGGGTCGAGCACTGAAGCTTTCTTT. It yields the protein CASSQQGSSTEAFF.